The following is a TCR beta chain sequence with its context. This clonotype was seen many times. The clone's antigen remains unknown. Base qualities are not provided; no much larger clone lies one nucleotide away. These data are taken from a study of liver allograft versus peripheral blood T cells (dated by TCRdb to the early 2020s). Looking at the study overall: The study compared T cell receptor repertoires found within transplanted livers against repertoires in the peripheral blood of liver transplant recipients.

The listed sequencing device is Illumina MiSeq. Using fastp at Q25 and MiXCR, TCRdb reprocessed the public reads and kept productive beta chains. Each CDR3 protein appears once, grouped with its most common genes and DNA. The sample profile shows roughly 6,700 distinct CDR3 sequences; 15% to 20% of them were found once. In total, the top ten clones hold 58% of the sample. The investigation overall reported the following: The T cell receptor repertoires within liver allografts were reported to be different from the T cell receptor repertoires detected in peripheral blood.

The receptor's source is a human patient who had a liver transplant. Post transplant, some T cells may arise from the graft donor.

Read as DNA, the sequence is TGTGCCAGTAGTATAAGTCAGGGCGTAAACGAGCAGTACTTC. It translates as CASSISQGVNEQYF. The rearrangement joined TRBV19 to TRBJ2-7; a tentative D call is TRBD1 (5 bases match). Counted from cysteine to phenylalanine, this CDR3 has 14 amino acids. The sequence is cut down to CDR3 DNA, 42 bases in frame from base 1. CDR1 and CDR2 (LNHDA, SQIVND) derive from the germline V gene (reference sequence). V was cut back by 2 bases and J by 5 bases, leaving a gap of 13 bases between them.